Following are 16 T cell receptor beta chains from one sample sequenced in a study of identical twins. Via MiXCR, TCRdb re-called the 5' RACE reads, giving one row per CDR3 protein. This sample has fewer than 900,000 distinct CDR3 sequences, with around 20% found just once. The sample also formed part of further work on T cells expressing NK-cell markers.

Sequenced sample: PBMCs. The source is a woman aged 18 to 35 in good health.

This clonotype was found many times. The chain couples TRBV6-5 to TRBJ1-1; 7 bases are a match to TRBD1. CDR3 length: 14 residues. Germline V gene lookup returns CDR1 MNHEY and CDR2 SVGAGI. With 7 bases clipped from V and 5 bases from J, the junction kept 10 bases outside the gene matches. The CDR3 bases are TGTGCCAGCATTAAACCGGGACAGCTTACTGAAGCTTTCTTT. Its protein is CASIKPGQLTEAFF.

This clonotype came up a few times. The CDR3 sequence: CATSRGGTSGRGEQYF. CDR3 bases: TGTGCCACCAGCAGAGGAGGGACTAGCGGGAGGGGCGAGCAGTACTTC. This chain connects TRBV15 to TRBJ2-7; TRBD2 matches at 16 bases. In germline, CDR1 is LNHNV, CDR2 YYDKDF (reference sequence). J lost 6 bases, V lost 1 base, and 3 bases had no gene match. The CDR3 totals 16 residues.

The rearrangement joins TRBV20-1 to TRBJ1-6; 7 bases fit TRBD1. Germline trimming cut 4 bases from V and 10 bases from J; bases unmatched to any gene: 7. The CDR3 is 13 residues long. Germline loops: CDR1 DFQATT, CDR2 SNEGSKA (reference sequence). The CDR3 coding sequence is TGCAGTGCTACAGAACAGGGGATGTCACCCCTCCACTTT. Encoded protein: CSATEQGMSPLHF.

The chain is built from TRBV11-3 and TRBJ2-3; D is perhaps TRBD2 (6 bases). Between the trimmed V and J ends, which lost 1 base and 2 bases, there was a span of 10 bases. CDR3 length: 15 residues. Germline CDR1 and CDR2: SGHNT and YENEEA. The CDR3 nucleotides are TGTGCCAGCAGCTTAGGACTAGGGGACACAGATACGCAGTATTTT. Protein sequence: CASSLGLGDTDTQYF. Full variable domain (outside the CDR3, taken from reference TRBV11-3 and TRBJ2-3): EAGVVQSPRYKIIEKKQPVAFWCNPISGHNTLYWYLQNLGQGPELLIRYENEEAVDDSQLPKDRFSAERLKGVDSTLKIQPAELGDSAVYLCASSLGLGDTDTQYFGPGTRLTVL.

This clonotype was counted ten times or more. This chain connects TRBV5-1 to TRBJ2-1; TRBD1 matches at 11 bases. Germline lookup yields CDR1 SGHRS and CDR2 YFSETQ. V shed 9 bases, J shed 5 bases, and the junction held 7 bases outside the gene matches. The CDR3 loop spans 14 amino acids. As DNA, the CDR3 is TGCGCCACTTCAGGACAGGGGGCACACAATGAGCAGTTCTTC. Translating it yields CATSGQGAHNEQFF.

The rearrangement joins TRBV20-1 to TRBJ2-7; D possibly corresponds to TRBD2 (5 bases). V was pared by 3 bases and J by 0 bases, with 15 bases between. Looked up from germline, CDR1 is DFQATT and CDR2 is SNEGSKA (reference sequence). CDR3 length: 15 amino acids. The CDR3: CSARPPGRSSYEQYF. DNA of the CDR3: TGCAGTGCTAGGCCCCCGGGAAGGAGCTCCTACGAGCAGTACTTC.

The chain links TRBV6-5 to TRBJ2-2; D may be TRBD1 (5 bases). The V end lost 1 base, the J end lost 4 bases, and 10 bases lay between the germline ends. The CDR3 is 15 residues long. The germline V gene has CDR1 MNHEY and CDR2 SVGAGI. CDR3 loop: CASSYWGESTGELFF. The CDR3 DNA reads as TGTGCCAGCAGTTACTGGGGCGAGAGCACCGGGGAGCTGTTTTTT.

The chain links TRBV2 to TRBJ2-1, with 7 bases identical to TRBD2. The CDR3 extends over 16 amino acids. CDR1 SNHLY and CDR2 FYNNEI come from the germline V gene. J gave up 0 bases and V 5 bases, and 7 bases lay outside the gene matches. This CDR3 reads CASSPLAVSSYNEQFF. In DNA form, the CDR3 reads TGTGCCAGCAGTCCCCTAGCGGTCAGCTCCTACAATGAGCAGTTCTTC.

V gene TRBV9 combines with J gene TRBJ2-5; maybe TRBD1 (8 bases). CDR3 length: 14 amino acids. Germline V gene lookup returns CDR1 SGDLS and CDR2 YYNGEE. With 0 bases removed from V and 5 bases from J, the gap between germline ends came to 11 bases. CDR3 in DNA: TGTGCCAGCAGCGTAGACAGGGGGGGGGAGACCCAGTACTTC. The encoded protein is CASSVDRGGETQYF.

This chain links TRBV7-2 with TRBJ2-1; TRBD2 aligns across 12 bases. Trimming removed 3 bases from V and 10 bases from J; junction bases left unmatched: 7. The CDR3 covers 15 residues. CDR1 SGHTA and CDR2 FQGNSA come from the germline V gene. CDR3 in amino acids: CASSFRTSGTSEQFF. The CDR3 nucleotides read TGTGCCAGCAGCTTCCGGACTAGCGGGACATCAGAGCAGTTCTTC.

A few counts support this clonotype. The chain employs TRBV20-1 and TRBJ1-2; maybe TRBD1 (6 bases). V lost 6 bases and J 8 bases, leaving 16 bases between the germline ends. The CDR3 contains 12 residues. In germline, CDR1 is DFQATT, CDR2 SNEGSKA (reference sequence). CDR3 residues: CSAHRGGEGYTF. CDR3 in DNA: TGCAGTGCCCACCGCGGGGGCGAAGGCTACACCTTC.

A few counts support this clonotype. This sequence joins TRBV29-1 and TRBJ2-5; 8 nucleotides agree with TRBD1. This CDR3 has 13 residues. Germline CDR1 reads SQVTM; CDR2 reads ANQGSEA. J was trimmed by 7 bases and V by 5 bases; bases with no gene match: 9. Here the CDR3 DNA reads TGCAGCGTTCCCGCAGGGGGCTACGGGACCCAGTACTTC. It is translated as CSVPAGGYGTQYF.

The chain recombines TRBV21-1 with TRBJ2-1; the DNA was not compared with TRBD1, the D call given in the table. TRBV21-1 corresponds to a pseudogene. This CDR3 has 18 amino acids. CDR3 residues: CATSKQVRGSHLHNEQFF. In nucleotides, the CDR3 is TGTGCCACCAGCAAACAGGTCCGGGGGAGCCACTTACACAATGAGCAGTTCTTC.

This chain links TRBV5-1 with TRBJ2-3, with D uncertain. V was shortened by 1 base and J by 4 bases, with 19 bases between the two germline ends. The CDR3 sequence is 17 residues long. Germline CDR1 and CDR2: SGHRS and YFSETQ. CDR3 coding DNA: TGCGCCAGCAGCTTGTACCCTGGATCTAGTAGGTCAGATACGCAGTATTTT. Amino acid sequence: CASSLYPGSSRSDTQYF.

The chain has TRBV12-3 or TRBV12-4 and TRBJ2-7, with D maybe TRBD2 (5 bases). The CDR3 runs to 13 residues. Trimming removed 4 bases from V and 9 bases from J, with 16 bases in between. CDR3 protein: CASSSPAGAGQYF. Here the CDR3 DNA reads TGTGCCAGCAGTTCCCCGGCGGGCGCCGGGCAGTACTTC.

There are many counts of this clonotype. This chain joins TRBV7-2 and TRBJ2-7; D remains ambiguous. Germline V gene data show CDR1 as SGHTA and CDR2 as FQGNSA. This CDR3 is 15 amino acids long. The V and J ends lost 0 bases and 3 bases respectively, with 12 bases between them. In nucleotides, the CDR3 is TGTGCCAGCAGCTTAGCCCCCAGGTTTGGCTACGAGCAGTACTTC. Protein sequence: CASSLAPRFGYEQYF.